Following are 25 T cell receptor beta chains from one sample sequenced in a study of T cells in Graves' hyperthyroidism and ophthalmopathy. The source material, RNA transcripts, was used to amplify TCR beta CDR3 regions. TCR CDR3 regions were first amplified by RT-PCR with HTBI primers. MiXCR, applied by TCRdb to the multiplex PCR reads, yields one record per CDR3 protein. The data hold 250,000 to 300,000 distinct CDR3 sequences, with roughly 18% observed a single time. Sequenced input: blood. The receptors here all came from a man between 50 and 59 years old with Graves' ophthalmopathy.

The chain combines TRBV6-2 or TRBV6-3 with TRBJ2-7, with D possibly being TRBD1 (6 bases). The V gene lost 3 bases and the J gene lost 3 bases, with 9 bases spanning the gap. The CDR3 is made up of 13 amino acids. Germline lookup yields CDR1 MNHEY and CDR2 SVGEGT. This CDR3 is CASSYDRFYEQYF. The CDR3 bases are TGTGCCAGCAGTTATGACAGGTTCTACGAGCAGTACTTC.

This clonotype was found a few times. Just one base apart from a much larger clone, this may be a read error. The V gene is TRBV11-1, the J gene TRBJ2-5, with 12 nucleotides matching TRBD2. This CDR3 has 15 residues. With V trimmed by 8 bases and J by 9 bases, 13 bases remained unmatched. CDR1 is SGHAT, CDR2 FQDESV, per germline (reference sequence). The CDR3: CASGHGLAGYEAQYF. In DNA, the CDR3 is TGTGCCAGCGGACATGGACTAGCGGGATATGAGGCCCAGTACTTC.

This chain connects TRBV28 to TRBJ1-1; D is ambiguous. Germline CDR1 and CDR2: MDHEN and SYDVKM. The V and J ends lost 3 bases and 5 bases respectively, with 7 bases between them. The CDR3 is 12 amino acids. For the CDR3, the DNA is TGTGCCAGCAGTTTTGAACTAACTGAAGCTTTCTTT. Its translation is CASSFELTEAFF. Together with reference TRBV28 and TRBJ1-1, the CDR3 gives the full variable domain: DVKVTQSSRYLVKRTGEKVFLECVQDMDHENMFWYRQDPGLGLRLIYFSYDVKMKEKGDIPEGYSVSREKKERFSLILESASTNQTSMYLCASSFELTEAFFGQGTRLTVV.

This clonotype was seen ten or more times. The V gene is TRBV28, the J gene TRBJ2-7; no clear D. Germline-derived CDR1 and CDR2 are MDHEN and SYDVKM. V was trimmed by 5 bases and J by 0 bases, leaving 11 bases between them. The CDR3 totals 14 residues. The CDR3 protein is CASSPAWSSYEQYF. CDR3 DNA sequence: TGTGCCAGCAGTCCCGCTTGGTCCTCCTACGAGCAGTACTTC. The full variable domain, in which reference TRBV28 and TRBJ2-7 provide the parts outside the CDR3, is DVKVTQSSRYLVKRTGEKVFLECVQDMDHENMFWYRQDPGLGLRLIYFSYDVKMKEKGDIPEGYSVSREKKERFSLILESASTNQTSMYLCASSPAWSSYEQYFGPGTRLTVT.

This clonotype was detected ten times or more. The genes are TRBV2 and TRBJ1-5, with 8 bases identical to TRBD1. This CDR3 spans 15 amino acids. From germline, CDR1 is SNHLY and CDR2 FYNNEI. V lost 6 bases, J lost 5 bases, and 9 bases stayed unmatched. The CDR3 DNA is TGTGCCAGCAGGGAGGGACAGGCGATGTATCAGCCCCAGCATTTT. It encodes CASREGQAMYQPQHF.

There are many counts of this clonotype. V usage is TRBV30 and J usage is TRBJ2-1; 7 bases fit TRBD1. The CDR3 has 12 residues. V was clipped by 0 bases and J by 10 bases; unmatched bases: 3. Germline loops: CDR1 GTSNPN, CDR2 SVGIG (reference sequence). The CDR3 loop reads CAWSVQGMEQFF. CDR3 in DNA: TGTGCCTGGAGTGTACAGGGGATGGAGCAGTTCTTC.

On this clonotype itself: The germline gene is not matched at one end of the junction; a read error may be the cause. The rearrangement joins TRBV9 to TRBJ2-1; a possible D gene is TRBD2 (6 bases). The CDR3 sequence is 15 residues long. Germline V gene data show CDR1 as SGDLS and CDR2 as YYNGEE. The CDR3 nucleotides read TGTGCCAGCAGCGTCCTGGGGAGCGGGTACAATGAGCAGCTCTTC. It encodes CASSVLGSGYNEQLF.

This clonotype was counted at least ten times. This sequence joins TRBV11-1 and TRBJ2-7; tentatively, D is TRBD1 (6 bases). V lost 4 bases and J 3 bases, leaving 10 bases between the germline ends. The V gene's germline CDR1 is SGHAT and CDR2 FQDESV (reference sequence). The CDR3 covers 13 residues. The CDR3 region is CASSSGQIYEQYF. DNA for the CDR3: TGTGCCAGCAGCTCAGGACAGATCTACGAGCAGTACTTC.

The chain carries TRBV6-1 and TRBJ1-6; 7 bases agree with TRBD1. This CDR3 is 14 amino acids long. Trimming cost V 5 bases and J 6 bases; bases outside gene matches: 4. Germline V lookup: CDR1 MNHNS, CDR2 SASEGT. In DNA form, the CDR3 reads TGTGCCAGCAGTATCCGGGACAGTAATTCACCCCTCCACTTT. Protein product: CASSIRDSNSPLHF.

This clonotype was picked up a small number of times. J is TRBJ2-3 and V is TRBV7-6; D perhaps matches TRBD2 (5 bases). The CDR3 is 15 amino acids. The germline V gene has CDR1 SGHVS and CDR2 FNYEAQ. Between the trimmed V and J ends, which lost 3 bases and 1 base, there was a span of 11 bases. CDR3 sequence: CASSFISDRTDTQYF. CDR3 sequence (DNA): TGTGCCAGCAGCTTTATTAGCGACCGCACAGATACGCAGTATTTT.

Remarks on this clonotype: Possible read error: a much larger clone is one base away. In DNA, the CDR3 is TGTACCAGCACCTACGGGACATCTGATGGCTACACCTTC. Encoded protein: CTSTYGTSDGYTF. The chain combines TRBV3-1 with TRBJ1-2; TRBD1 might be the D (6 bases). CDR1 and CDR2 from the germline V gene are LGHDT and YNNKEL (reference sequence). The CDR3 covers 13 residues.

The chain employs TRBV27 and TRBJ2-7; 9 bases align to TRBD1. Germline CDR1 and CDR2: MNHEY and SMNVEV (reference sequence). V shed 8 bases and J 6 bases; nucleotides not matched to a gene: 8. The CDR3 has 13 residues. The CDR3 here is CASRRTGEVEQYF. CDR3 nucleotides: TGTGCCAGCCGCCGGACAGGGGAGGTCGAGCAGTACTTC.

This clonotype was seen more than once but under ten times. This rearrangement joins TRBV10-3 to TRBJ2-3; D might be TRBD2 (6 bases). This CDR3 has 12 amino acids. The V end lost 8 bases, the J end lost 1 base, and 7 bases lay between the germline ends. Germline loops: CDR1 ENHRY, CDR2 SYGVKD. CDR3 loop: CAIASGTDTQYF. The CDR3 bases are TGTGCCATCGCTAGCGGCACAGATACGCAGTATTTT.

The rearrangement uses TRBV6-1 and TRBJ2-2, with D hard to call. The V end lost 7 bases, the J end lost 4 bases, and 10 bases lay between the germline ends. The CDR3 is 13 amino acids. Per the germline V gene, CDR1 is MNHNS and CDR2 is SASEGT. Here the CDR3 DNA reads TGTGCCAGCAATATAAAGGGCACCGGGGAGCTGTTTTTT. It encodes CASNIKGTGELFF.

V and J are TRBV3-1 and TRBJ1-5; 11 nucleotides match TRBD1. Germline lookup yields CDR1 LGHDT and CDR2 YNNKEL (reference sequence). Germline trimming cut 3 bases from V and 4 bases from J; bases unmatched to any gene: 11. The CDR3 length is 18 residues. CDR3 amino acids: CASSQGRGTGGNNQPQHF. CDR3 DNA: TGTGCCAGCAGCCAGGGGAGGGGGACAGGGGGAAATAATCAGCCCCAGCATTTT.

This clonotype was counted ten times or more. V is TRBV5-1 and J is TRBJ2-3; D remains ambiguous. From germline, CDR1 is SGHRS and CDR2 YFSETQ. The CDR3 covers 11 residues. The ends were cut back, 5 bases at V and 2 bases at J, with 3 bases in the middle. CDR3 protein: CASSATDTQYF. The CDR3 region has the DNA TGCGCCAGCAGTGCCACAGATACGCAGTATTTT.

This rearrangement joins TRBV29-1 to TRBJ1-1, with D possibly matching TRBD1 (6 bases). The germline V gene encodes CDR1 SQVTM and CDR2 ANQGSEA. The CDR3 has 15 residues. The V end was cut by 1 base, the J end by 1 base, with 13 bases between. The CDR3 reads CSVEGRGRGNTEAFF. In DNA, the CDR3 is TGCAGCGTTGAAGGTCGGGGCAGGGGGAACACTGAAGCTTTCTTT.

Only a few counts were recorded for this clonotype. CDR3 sequence (DNA): TGCAGTGCTAGCGGCCAGGTTTTGGAGACCCAGTACTTC. Its protein is CSASGQVLETQYF. The chain recombines TRBV20-1 with TRBJ2-5; D ambiguous. Trimming took off 3 bases at V and 5 bases at J, with 13 bases between the two ends. The CDR3 is made up of 13 amino acids. Germline loops: CDR1 DFQATT, CDR2 SNEGSKA (reference sequence).

The V call is TRBV27, the J call TRBJ2-7; 12 bases are a match to TRBD2. The CDR3 runs to 14 residues. Germline V gives CDR1 MNHEY, CDR2 SMNVEV (reference sequence). Losses at the gene ends were 2 bases for V and 5 bases for J; bases not matched to a gene: 1. The CDR3 DNA is TGTGCCAGCAGTTTACGGACTAGCGGGAACGAGCAGTACTTC. This translates into CASSLRTSGNEQYF.

The table lists this clonotype with many counts. The chain links TRBV20-1 to TRBJ2-5; D is unresolved. Germline V gene lookup returns CDR1 DFQATT and CDR2 SNEGSKA (reference sequence). V dropped 6 bases and J dropped 5 bases, with 7 bases sitting between them. The CDR3 totals 10 residues. The CDR3 here is CSALHETQYF. CDR3 DNA: TGCAGTGCCCTACATGAGACCCAGTACTTC.

The chain uses TRBV19 and TRBJ2-6; 7 nucleotides agree with TRBD1. Germline V gene data show CDR1 as LNHDA and CDR2 as SQIVND (reference sequence). The ends lost 3 bases at V and 1 base at J; junction bases unmatched: 6. The CDR3 extends over 17 amino acids. In nucleotides, the CDR3 is TGTGCCAGTAGTATCTCGACAGGGTTGTCTGGGGCCAACGTCCTGACTTTC. Its translation: CASSISTGLSGANVLTF.

The chain combines TRBV12-3 or TRBV12-4 with TRBJ2-7; D uncertain. The V and J ends lost 5 bases and 1 base respectively, with 15 bases between them. This CDR3 contains 15 residues. The CDR3 loop is CASSARLPASYEQYF. CDR3 nucleotide sequence: TGTGCCAGCAGTGCCCGACTGCCGGCTTCCTACGAGCAGTACTTC.

This clonotype was counted ten times or more. V and J are TRBV27 and TRBJ2-3; 8 bases agree with TRBD2. The V gene's germline CDR1 is MNHEY and CDR2 SMNVEV (reference sequence). The CDR3 loop spans 16 amino acids. V lost 5 bases to trimming and J lost 7 bases; unmatched junction nucleotides: 14. The DNA of the CDR3 is TGTGCCAGCAGTGCGCCTCGAGCCATAGCGGGAAATACGCAGTATTTT. Translation: CASSAPRAIAGNTQYF.

This clonotype was counted ten times or more. The chain combines TRBV5-1 with TRBJ2-7; D might be TRBD2 (6 bases). This CDR3 is 13 amino acids long. Trimming took off 4 bases at V and 4 bases at J, with 12 bases between the two ends. The germline V gene has CDR1 SGHRS and CDR2 YFSETQ. In DNA form, the CDR3 reads TGCGCCAGCAGCACCGGGACTTATTACGAGCAGTACTTC. Protein: CASSTGTYYEQYF.

This clonotype was picked up many times. This chain joins TRBV6-1 and TRBJ1-5; 10 nucleotides agree with TRBD1. The CDR3 is 17 residues long. Germline V gene sequence: CDR1 MNHNS, CDR2 SASEGT. V was clipped by 3 bases and J by 4 bases; unmatched bases: 9. The CDR3 here is CASSDRDRGNANQPQHF. The CDR3 bases are TGTGCCAGCAGTGACCGGGACAGGGGCAATGCAAATCAGCCCCAGCATTTT.